A selection of T cell receptor beta chains follows, all from one sample in a study of blood T cell repertoires in COVID-19. Using immunoSEQ multiplex PCR, the repertoire was profiled, and TCRdb retains in-frame clones only, with some absent. The table lists 35,000 to 50,000 clones, approximately 80% of them singletons. The sample was peripheral blood. Receptors were obtained from a woman aged 55 to 70 with acute or convalescent COVID-19. Both conserved end residues are part of each CDR3. D genes are given only for firm matches. Clone size, where shown, is once, few, many, or a class for clones that have expanded.

>NA|once|13|TRBV30|TRBJ1-2
TGTGCCTGGAGTGTCCGGTCAGGGTATGGCTACACCTTC
CAWSVRSGYGYTF
>NA|NA|11|TRBV2|TRBJ2-1
TGTGCCAGCAGTGAAGGGACAGTTAAAATCTTC
CASSEGTVKIF
>NA|NA|14|TRBV7-9|TRBJ1-3
TGTGCCAGCAGTCAACAGGGAACTGGAAACACCATATATTTT
CASSQQGTGNTIYF
>NA|NA|14|TRBV7-3|TRBJ1-1
TGTGCCAGCAGCTTAACGAGGGCGAACACTGAAGCTTTCTTT
CASSLTRANTEAFF
>TRBD1|few|16|TRBV5-1|TRBJ1-1
TGCGCCAGCAGCTTGGGGGACAGGCGGGACGGCACTGAAGCTTTCTTT
CASSLGDRRDGTEAFF
>TRBD2|NA|16|TRBV19|TRBJ2-2
TGTGCCAGTAATCCAGCGGGGGCTCCTAACACCGGGGAGCTGTTTTTT
CASNPAGAPNTGELFF
>NA|NA|15|TRBV4-1|TRBJ1-2
TGCGCCAGCAGCCAAGATCAACAGGGATACTATGGCTACACCTTC
CASSQDQQGYYGYTF
>NA|NA|13|TRBV27|TRBJ1-1
TGTGCCAGCAGGACAGTTTTGAACACTGAAGCTTTCTTT
CASRTVLNTEAFF
>TRBD1|few|14|TRBV5-1|TRBJ2-7
TGCGCCAGCAGCTTGGGACAGGGAGTGTACGAGCAGTACTTC
CASSLGQGVYEQYF
>NA|NA|12|TRBV7-3|TRBJ1-1
TGTGCCAGCAGAGAGGGAAACACTGAAGCTTTCTTT
CASREGNTEAFF
>NA|NA|13|TRBV24-1|TRBJ1-2
TGTGCCACCGGGAGCAGGCGGGCTCATGGCTACACCTTC
CATGSRRAHGYTF
>TRBD1|NA|15|TRBV5-1|TRBJ2-1
TGCGCCAGCAGCCACGGACAGGGGAGCTACAATGAGCAGTTCTTC
CASSHGQGSYNEQFF
>NA|NA|18|TRBV21-1|TRBJ2-1
TGTGCCAGCAGCGCCGGGACACGCCGACCCCCCTCCTACAATGAGCAGTTCTTC
CASSAGTRRPPSYNEQFF
>NA|NA|15|TRBV5-1|TRBJ2-7
TGCGCCAGCAGCTTGGGGTCCGGGAATGGGTTCGAGCAGTACTTC
CASSLGSGNGFEQYF
>NA|NA|14|TRBV2|TRBJ2-6
TGTGCCAGCAGTGAAACTGCTGGGGCCAACGTCCTGACTTTC
CASSETAGANVLTF
>NA|NA|11|TRBV29-1|TRBJ2-1
TGCAGCGTTGGACGGGGCAATGAGCAGTTCTTC
CSVGRGNEQFF
>TRBD1|NA|15|TRBV3-1/TRBV3-2|TRBJ1-2
TGTGCCAGCAGCCAATCACCGGGACAGGGGAACGGCTACACCTTC
CASSQSPGQGNGYTF
>TRBD1|NA|13|TRBV5-4|TRBJ2-7
TGTGCCAGCAGCCAGGGACAGCAATACGAGCAGTACTTC
CASSQGQQYEQYF
>NA|NA|14|TRBV7-2|TRBJ2-5
TGTGCCAGCAGCTTGGGCGCTATGCAAGAGACCCAGTACTTC
CASSLGAMQETQYF
>NA|NA|13|TRBV6-5|TRBJ1-5
TGTGCCAGCAGCCTACTGCGGGCAGAGCCCCAGCATTTT
CASSLLRAEPQHF
>NA|NA|11|TRBV5-1|TRBJ2-5
TGCGCCAGCAGCCTAGAGGAGACCCAGTACTTC
CASSLEETQYF
>NA|NA|14|TRBV19|TRBJ2-7
TGTGCCAGTAGTACAACCGGGTTGAACTACGAGCAGTACTTC
CASSTTGLNYEQYF
>NA|few|17|TRBV28|TRBJ2-3
TGTGCCAGCAGTCCGGCGGGACGTTGGATTGGGGCAGATACGCAGTATTTT
CASSPAGRWIGADTQYF
>NA|NA|14|TRBV30|TRBJ2-7
TGTGCCTGGAGTGTGGGAGCAATTCTCCACGAGCAGTACTTC
CAWSVGAILHEQYF
>TRBD1|NA|12|TRBV19|TRBJ2-1
TGTGCCAGTAGTAGGGACAGGGATGAGCAGTTCTTC
CASSRDRDEQFF
>NA|NA|13|TRBV19|TRBJ2-1
TGTGCCAGTAGTCCAGGGTATGAGGATGAGCAGTTCTTC
CASSPGYEDEQFF
>TRBD1|NA|17|TRBV18|TRBJ1-2
TGTGCCAGCTCACCGGAGACAGGGGCAGGAGTCGGCTATGGCTACACCTTC
CASSPETGAGVGYGYTF
>TRBD1|NA|17|TRBV6-1|TRBJ1-2
TGTGCCAGCAGTGAATACCGGACAGGGGGCGCAGGTTATGGCTACACCTTC
CASSEYRTGGAGYGYTF
>NA|NA|14|TRBV24-1|TRBJ2-1
TGTGCCACACCCTTAAGGCTAGCGTACAATGAGCAGTTCTTC
CATPLRLAYNEQFF
>TRBD2|once|16|TRBV20-1|TRBJ2-7
TGCAGTGCTAGTGGGACTAGCGGGGGGAGCCCATACGAGCAGTACTTC
CSASGTSGGSPYEQYF
>NA|NA|15|TRBV19|TRBJ2-3
TGTGCCAGCACCCGCGTTGGGGGCTTCGCAGATACGCAGTATTTT
CASTRVGGFADTQYF
>TRBD1|once|16|TRBV24-1|TRBJ2-3
TGTGCCACCAGTGACGCGACAGGGGGGGGCACAGATACGCAGTATTTT
CATSDATGGGTDTQYF
>TRBD1|NA|17|TRBV15|TRBJ1-1
TGTGCCACCAGCACGGGACAGGGTATGGGATGGAACACTGAAGCTTTCTTT
CATSTGQGMGWNTEAFF
>NA|NA|13|TRBV27|TRBJ2-1
TGTGCCAGCAGCACTAGGGCGCGCAATGAGCAGTTCTTC
CASSTRARNEQFF
>NA|NA|12|TRBV27|TRBJ2-7
TGTGCCAGCAGCACACAGGGTCGGGAGCAGTACTTC
CASSTQGREQYF
>TRBD1|NA|16|TRBV19|TRBJ2-7
TGTGCCAGTAGTATAGCCAAGGGGACAGGGTTCTACGAGCAGTACTTC
CASSIAKGTGFYEQYF
>NA|NA|12|TRBV3-1/TRBV3-2|TRBJ1-1
TGTGCCAGCAGCCAGAGAGGATTGGAAGCTTTCTTT
CASSQRGLEAFF
>TRBD1|NA|13|TRBV12-3/TRBV12-4|TRBJ1-5
TGTGCCAGCGGACAGGGTTCCAATCAGCCCCAGCATTTT
CASGQGSNQPQHF
>TRBD1|once|10|TRBV29-1|TRBJ1-1
TGCAGCGTTGCGACAGGGGTGGCTTTCTTT
CSVATGVAFF
>NA|NA|13|TRBV24-1|TRBJ2-5
TGTGCCACTTCCTTGGGGGGTGGAGAGACCCAGTACTTC
CATSLGGGETQYF
>TRBD1|NA|10|TRBV20-1|TRBJ1-2
TGCAGTGCCTCCAGGGGGAGCTACACCTTC
CSASRGSYTF
>NA|NA|14|TRBV10-3|TRBJ1-3
TGTGCCATCAGTGGGGGGGTATCCGGAAACACCATATATTTT
CAISGGVSGNTIYF
>NA|NA|14|TRBV7-8|TRBJ2-1
TGTGCCAGCAGCTTCGGGGGTCCGGTCAATGAGCAGTTCTTC
CASSFGGPVNEQFF
>TRBD1|NA|15|TRBV9|TRBJ1-1
TGTGCCAGCAGCGTAGTCAGAGGGGGCGGAACTGAAGCTTTCTTT
CASSVVRGGGTEAFF
>NA|NA|15|TRBV19|TRBJ2-1
TGTGCCAGTAGTATAATCGGACAGCCAACGAGTGAGCAGTTCTTC
CASSIIGQPTSEQFF
>NA|few|17|TRBV7-9|TRBJ2-7
TGTGCCAGCAGCTTAGAGGGTATAGGGTTAGCGGACTACGAGCAGTACTTC
CASSLEGIGLADYEQYF
>TRBD1|once|17|TRBV2|TRBJ2-2
TGTGCCAGCACCAGGAAGGGGCCAGGGGGATTTGCCGGGGAGCTGTTTTTT
CASTRKGPGGFAGELFF
>NA|NA|13|TRBV18|TRBJ1-2
TGTGCCAGCTCACCAGAACAGGAGCACGGCTACACCTTC
CASSPEQEHGYTF
>NA|NA|13|TRBV7-9|TRBJ2-7
TGTGCCAGCAGCTTATCAAAAGGGGTCGAGCAGTACTTC
CASSLSKGVEQYF
>NA|NA|13|TRBV24-1|TRBJ2-1
TGTGCCACCAATTCACACAGCCTCCACGAGCAGTTCTTC
CATNSHSLHEQFF
>NA|NA|11|TRBV30|TRBJ2-2
TGTGCCTGGAACCGGGCCGGGGAGCTGTTTTTT
CAWNRAGELFF
>NA|NA|13|TRBV6-2/TRBV6-3|TRBJ2-7
TGTGCCAGCAGCCTGACAGCTACCTACGAGCAGTACTTC
CASSLTATYEQYF
>NA|NA|15|TRBV21-1|TRBJ2-2
TGTGCCAGCAGCACCCAGACAGGGAACACCGGGGAGCTGTTTTTT
CASSTQTGNTGELFF
>NA|NA|13|TRBV19|TRBJ2-7
TGTGCCAGTAGTATAGATCCTTCCTACGAGCAGTACTTC
CASSIDPSYEQYF
>NA|NA|12|TRBV13|TRBJ1-1
TGTGCCAGCAGCTTTTCCAGCACTGAAGCTTTCTTT
CASSFSSTEAFF
>NA|NA|13|TRBV27|TRBJ2-7
TGTGCCAGCAGTGGGGAGCGGCGATACGAGCAGTACTTC
CASSGERRYEQYF
>TRBD2|once|16|TRBV7-2|TRBJ2-3
TGTGCCAGCAGCTTCAGTAGCGGGGGGGCTGGAGATACGCAGTATTTT
CASSFSSGGAGDTQYF
>NA|NA|15|TRBV18|TRBJ2-1
TGTGCCAGCTCCCGGGCAGGGCAAACCTACAATGAGCAGTTCTTC
CASSRAGQTYNEQFF
>TRBD2|few|15|TRBV2|TRBJ2-3
TGTGCCAGCAGTCTAAGCGGGGGCAATCAGGGTACGCAGTATTTT
CASSLSGGNQGTQYF
>NA|NA|14|TRBV5-6|TRBJ2-7
TGTGCCAGCAGCTTGTCGGGGTTTGATCACGAGCAGTACTTC
CASSLSGFDHEQYF